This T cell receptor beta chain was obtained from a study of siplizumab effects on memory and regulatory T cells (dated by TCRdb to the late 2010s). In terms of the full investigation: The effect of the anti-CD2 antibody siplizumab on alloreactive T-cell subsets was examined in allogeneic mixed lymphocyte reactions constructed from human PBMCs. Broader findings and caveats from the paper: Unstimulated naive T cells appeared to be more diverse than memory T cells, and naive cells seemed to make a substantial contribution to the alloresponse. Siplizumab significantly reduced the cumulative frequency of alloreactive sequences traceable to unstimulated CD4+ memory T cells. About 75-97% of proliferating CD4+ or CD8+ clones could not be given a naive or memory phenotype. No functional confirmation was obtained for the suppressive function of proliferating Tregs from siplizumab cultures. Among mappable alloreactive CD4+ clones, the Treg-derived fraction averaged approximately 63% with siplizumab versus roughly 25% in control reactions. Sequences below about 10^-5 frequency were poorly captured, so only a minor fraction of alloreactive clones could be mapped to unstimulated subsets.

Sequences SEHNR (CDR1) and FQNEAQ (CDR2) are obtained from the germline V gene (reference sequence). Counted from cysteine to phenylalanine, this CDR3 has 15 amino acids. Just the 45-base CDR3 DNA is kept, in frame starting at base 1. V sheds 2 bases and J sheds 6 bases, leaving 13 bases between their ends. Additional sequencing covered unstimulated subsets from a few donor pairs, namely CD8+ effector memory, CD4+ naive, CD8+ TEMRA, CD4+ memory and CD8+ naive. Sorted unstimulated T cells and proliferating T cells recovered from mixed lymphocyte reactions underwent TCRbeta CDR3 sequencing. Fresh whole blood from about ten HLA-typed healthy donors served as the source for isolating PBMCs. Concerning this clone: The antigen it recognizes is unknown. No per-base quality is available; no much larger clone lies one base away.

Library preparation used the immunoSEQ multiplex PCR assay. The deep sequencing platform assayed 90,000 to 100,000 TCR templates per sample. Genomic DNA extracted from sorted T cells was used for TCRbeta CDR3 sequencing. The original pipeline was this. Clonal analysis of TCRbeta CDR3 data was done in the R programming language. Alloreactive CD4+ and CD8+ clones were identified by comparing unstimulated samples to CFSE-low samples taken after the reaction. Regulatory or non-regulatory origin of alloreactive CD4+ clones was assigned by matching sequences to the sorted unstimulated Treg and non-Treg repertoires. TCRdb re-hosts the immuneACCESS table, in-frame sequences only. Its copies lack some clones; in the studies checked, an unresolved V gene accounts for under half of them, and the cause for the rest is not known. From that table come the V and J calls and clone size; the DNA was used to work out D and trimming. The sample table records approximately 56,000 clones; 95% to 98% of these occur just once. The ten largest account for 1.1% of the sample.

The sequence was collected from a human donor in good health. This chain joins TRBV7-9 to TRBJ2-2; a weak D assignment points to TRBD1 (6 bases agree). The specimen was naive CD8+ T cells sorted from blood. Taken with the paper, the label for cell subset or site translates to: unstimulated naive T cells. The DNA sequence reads TGTGCCAGCAGCTTACGAGGGGGAAATTCCGGGGAGCTGTTTTTT. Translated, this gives CASSLRGGNSGELFF.